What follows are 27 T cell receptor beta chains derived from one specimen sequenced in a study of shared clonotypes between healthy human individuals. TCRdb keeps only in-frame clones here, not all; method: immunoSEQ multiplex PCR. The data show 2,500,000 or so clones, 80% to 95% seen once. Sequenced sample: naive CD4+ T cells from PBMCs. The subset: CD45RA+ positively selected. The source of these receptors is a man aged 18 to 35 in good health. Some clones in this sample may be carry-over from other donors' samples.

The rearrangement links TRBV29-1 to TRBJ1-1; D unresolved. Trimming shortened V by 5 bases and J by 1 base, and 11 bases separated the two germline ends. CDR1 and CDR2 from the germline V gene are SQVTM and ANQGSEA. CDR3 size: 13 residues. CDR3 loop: CSVRAPENTEAFF. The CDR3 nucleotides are TGCAGCGTTAGGGCGCCAGAGAACACTGAAGCTTTCTTT.

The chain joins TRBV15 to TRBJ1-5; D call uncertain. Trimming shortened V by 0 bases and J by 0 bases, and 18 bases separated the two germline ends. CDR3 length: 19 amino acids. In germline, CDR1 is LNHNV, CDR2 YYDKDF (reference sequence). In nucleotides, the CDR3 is TGTGCCACCAGCAGAGAGAGGAGTCGGTTCGGATATAGCAATCAGCCCCAGCATTTT. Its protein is CATSRERSRFGYSNQPQHF.

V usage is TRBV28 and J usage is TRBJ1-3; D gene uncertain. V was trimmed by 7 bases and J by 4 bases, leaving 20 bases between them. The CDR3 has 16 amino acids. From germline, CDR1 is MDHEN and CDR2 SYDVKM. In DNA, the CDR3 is TGTGCCAGCACCCCCCCTTCCCGGAGATCGGGAAACACCATATATTTT. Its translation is CASTPPSRRSGNTIYF.

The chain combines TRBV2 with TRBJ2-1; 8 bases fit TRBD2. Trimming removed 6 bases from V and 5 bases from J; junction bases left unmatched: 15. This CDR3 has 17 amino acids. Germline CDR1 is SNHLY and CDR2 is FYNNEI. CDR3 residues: CASSKAWKLAADNEQFF. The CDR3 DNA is TGTGCCAGCAGCAAAGCGTGGAAACTAGCGGCAGACAATGAGCAGTTCTTC.

The CDR3 protein is CASSPSGQGYSPLHF. The CDR3 DNA reads TGTGCCAGCAGCCCTTCGGGACAGGGATATTCACCCCTCCACTTT. This chain joins TRBV7-9 and TRBJ1-6; 9 bases agree with TRBD1. Trimming cost V 5 bases and J 8 bases; bases outside gene matches: 7. The length of the CDR3 is 15 residues. Per the germline V gene, CDR1 is SEHNR and CDR2 is FQNEAQ (reference sequence). Looking up the rest from reference TRBV7-9 and TRBJ1-6 gives the full variable domain: DTGVSQNPRHKITKRGQNVTFRCDPISEHNRLYWYRQTLGQGPEFLTYFQNEAQLEKSRLLSDRFSAERPKGSFSTLEIQRTEQGDSAMYLCASSPSGQGYSPLHFGNGTRLTVT.

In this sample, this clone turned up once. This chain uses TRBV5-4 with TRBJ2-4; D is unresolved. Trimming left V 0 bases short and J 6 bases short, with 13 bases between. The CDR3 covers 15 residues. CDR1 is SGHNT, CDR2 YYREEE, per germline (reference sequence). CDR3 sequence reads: CASSLGALRGNIQYF. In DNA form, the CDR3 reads TGTGCCAGCAGCTTGGGGGCCCTACGTGGAAACATTCAGTACTTC.

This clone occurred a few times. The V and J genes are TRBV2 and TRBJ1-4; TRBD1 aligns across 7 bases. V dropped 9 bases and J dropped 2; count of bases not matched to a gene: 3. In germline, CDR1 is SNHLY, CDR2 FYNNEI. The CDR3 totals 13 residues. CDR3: CASDRVTNEKLFF. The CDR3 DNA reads TGTGCCAGTGACAGGGTTACTAATGAAAAACTGTTTTTT.

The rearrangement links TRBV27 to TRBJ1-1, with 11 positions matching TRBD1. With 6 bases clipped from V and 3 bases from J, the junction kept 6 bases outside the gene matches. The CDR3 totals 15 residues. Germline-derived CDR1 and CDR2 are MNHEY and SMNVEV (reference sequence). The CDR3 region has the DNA TGTGCCAGCAGGGCGGGGACAGGGGGGGACACTGAAGCTTTCTTT. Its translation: CASRAGTGGDTEAFF.

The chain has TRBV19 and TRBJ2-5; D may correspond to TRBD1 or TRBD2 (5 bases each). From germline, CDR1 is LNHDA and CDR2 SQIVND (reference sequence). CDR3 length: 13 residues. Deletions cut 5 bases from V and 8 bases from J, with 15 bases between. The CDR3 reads CASSGQGGGTQYF. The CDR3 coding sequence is TGTGCCAGTAGTGGACAAGGAGGAGGCACCCAGTACTTC.

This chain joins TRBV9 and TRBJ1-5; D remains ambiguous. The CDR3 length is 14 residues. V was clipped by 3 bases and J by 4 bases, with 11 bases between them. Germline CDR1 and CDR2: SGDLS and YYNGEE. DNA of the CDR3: TGTGCCAGCAGCGCCCACCCCGTTAATCAGCCCCAGCATTTT. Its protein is CASSAHPVNQPQHF.

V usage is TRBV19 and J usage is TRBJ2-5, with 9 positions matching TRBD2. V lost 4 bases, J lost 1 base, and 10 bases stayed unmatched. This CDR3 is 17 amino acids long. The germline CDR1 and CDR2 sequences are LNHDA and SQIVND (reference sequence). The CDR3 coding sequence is TGTGCCAGTAGTAGTGGTATGACTAGCGGAGCCCAAGAGACCCAGTACTTC. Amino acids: CASSSGMTSGAQETQYF.

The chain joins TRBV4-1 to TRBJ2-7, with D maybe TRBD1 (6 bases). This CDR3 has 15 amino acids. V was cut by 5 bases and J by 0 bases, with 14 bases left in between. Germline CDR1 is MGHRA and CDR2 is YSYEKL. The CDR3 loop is CASSVRQESSYEQYF. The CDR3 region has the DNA TGCGCCAGCAGCGTTCGACAGGAATCCTCCTACGAGCAGTACTTC.

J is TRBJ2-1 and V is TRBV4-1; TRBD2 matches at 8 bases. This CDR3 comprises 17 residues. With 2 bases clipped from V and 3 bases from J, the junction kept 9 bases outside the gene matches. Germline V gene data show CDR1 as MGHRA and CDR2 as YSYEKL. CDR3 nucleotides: TGCGCCAGCAGCCAAAAAGTCCGGCGGGAGGACTACAATGAGCAGTTCTTC. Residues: CASSQKVRREDYNEQFF.

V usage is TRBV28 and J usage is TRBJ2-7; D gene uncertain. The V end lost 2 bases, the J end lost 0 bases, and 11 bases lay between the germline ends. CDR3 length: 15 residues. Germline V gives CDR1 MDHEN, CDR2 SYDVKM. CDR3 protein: CASSLPNPRSYEQYF. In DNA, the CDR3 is TGTGCCAGCAGTTTACCAAACCCGCGCTCCTACGAGCAGTACTTC.

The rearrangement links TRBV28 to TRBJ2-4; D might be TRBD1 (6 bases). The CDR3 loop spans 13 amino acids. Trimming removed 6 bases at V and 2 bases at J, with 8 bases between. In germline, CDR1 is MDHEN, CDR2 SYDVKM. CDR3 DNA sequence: TGTGCCAGCAGGGACAGCACCAAAAACATTCAGTACTTC. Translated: CASRDSTKNIQYF.

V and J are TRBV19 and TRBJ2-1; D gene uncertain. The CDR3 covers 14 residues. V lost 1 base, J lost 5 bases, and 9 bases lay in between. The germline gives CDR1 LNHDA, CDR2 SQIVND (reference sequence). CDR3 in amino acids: CASSIVSRDNEQFF. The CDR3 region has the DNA TGTGCCAGTAGTATAGTCTCTCGCGACAATGAGCAGTTCTTC.

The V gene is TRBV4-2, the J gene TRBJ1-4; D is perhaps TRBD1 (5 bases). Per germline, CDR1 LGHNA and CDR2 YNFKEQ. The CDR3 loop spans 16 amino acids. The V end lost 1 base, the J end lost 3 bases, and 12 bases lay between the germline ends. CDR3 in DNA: TGTGCCAGCAGCCAAGTTCACCGGGGGGCTAATGAAAAACTGTTTTTT. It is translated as CASSQVHRGANEKLFF.

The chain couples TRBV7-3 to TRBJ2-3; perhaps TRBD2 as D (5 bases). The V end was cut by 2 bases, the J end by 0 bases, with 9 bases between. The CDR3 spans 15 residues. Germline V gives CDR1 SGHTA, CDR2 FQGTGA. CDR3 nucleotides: TGTGCCAGCAGCTTAGCGGGTTTAAGCACAGATACGCAGTATTTT. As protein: CASSLAGLSTDTQYF.

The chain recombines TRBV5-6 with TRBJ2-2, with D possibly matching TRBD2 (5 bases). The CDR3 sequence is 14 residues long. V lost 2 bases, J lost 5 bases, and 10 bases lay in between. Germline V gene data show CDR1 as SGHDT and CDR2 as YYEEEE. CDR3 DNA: TGTGCCAGCAGCTTAGAGGGTTGGACCGGGGAGCTGTTTTTT. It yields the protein CASSLEGWTGELFF.

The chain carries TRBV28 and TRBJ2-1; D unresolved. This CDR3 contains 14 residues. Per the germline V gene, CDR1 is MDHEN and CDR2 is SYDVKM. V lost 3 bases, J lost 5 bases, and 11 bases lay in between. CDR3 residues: CASSFLDQDNEQFF. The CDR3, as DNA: TGTGCCAGCAGTTTCTTGGACCAAGACAATGAGCAGTTCTTC.

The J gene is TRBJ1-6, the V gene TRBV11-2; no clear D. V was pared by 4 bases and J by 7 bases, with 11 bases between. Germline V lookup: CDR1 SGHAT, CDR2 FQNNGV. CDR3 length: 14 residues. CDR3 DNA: TGTGCCAGCAGCTCGCGGACGCAAAATTCACCCCTCCACTTT. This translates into CASSSRTQNSPLHF.

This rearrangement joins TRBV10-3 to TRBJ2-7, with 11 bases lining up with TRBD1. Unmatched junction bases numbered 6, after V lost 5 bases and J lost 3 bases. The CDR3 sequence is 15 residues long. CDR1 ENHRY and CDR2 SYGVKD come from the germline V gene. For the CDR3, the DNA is TGTGCCATCAGTCCGGACAGGGGGCTAGGCTACGAGCAGTACTTC. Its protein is CAISPDRGLGYEQYF.

In DNA form, the CDR3 reads TGTGCCAGCAGTTCGGGACCGGCGCGCACCATATATTTT. This sequence encodes CASSSGPARTIYF. This sequence joins TRBV28 and TRBJ1-3; TRBD1 might be the D (5 bases). CDR1 and CDR2 from the germline V gene are MDHEN and SYDVKM. V was shortened by 4 bases and J by 9 bases, with 13 bases between the two germline ends. The CDR3 is 13 residues long.

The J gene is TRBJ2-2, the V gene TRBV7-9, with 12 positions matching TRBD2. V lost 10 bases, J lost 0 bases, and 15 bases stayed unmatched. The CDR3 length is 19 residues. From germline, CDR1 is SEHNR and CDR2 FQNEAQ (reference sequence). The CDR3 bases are TGTGCCATCGTACGGGGGCCTAGCGGGAGGGAATCGAACACCGGGGAGCTGTTTTTT. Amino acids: CAIVRGPSGRESNTGELFF.

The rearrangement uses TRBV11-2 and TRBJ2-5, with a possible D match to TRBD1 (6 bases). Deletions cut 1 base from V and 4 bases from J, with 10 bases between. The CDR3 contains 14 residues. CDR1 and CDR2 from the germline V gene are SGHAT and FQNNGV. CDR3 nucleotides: TGTGCCAGCAGCTTAGTCGTAGGGGGAGAGACCCAGTACTTC. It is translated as CASSLVVGGETQYF. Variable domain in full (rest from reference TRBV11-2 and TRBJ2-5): EAGVAQSPRYKIIEKRQSVAFWCNPISGHATLYWYQQILGQGPKLLIQFQNNGVVDDSQLPKDRFSAERLKGVDSTLKIQPAKLEDSAVYLCASSLVVGGETQYFGPGTRLLVL.

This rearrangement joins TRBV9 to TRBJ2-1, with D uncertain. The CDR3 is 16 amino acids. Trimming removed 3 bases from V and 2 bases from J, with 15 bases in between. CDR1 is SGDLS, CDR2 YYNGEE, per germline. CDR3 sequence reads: CASSDLRTQTYNEQFF. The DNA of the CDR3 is TGTGCCAGCAGCGACCTCCGGACGCAAACCTACAATGAGCAGTTCTTC.

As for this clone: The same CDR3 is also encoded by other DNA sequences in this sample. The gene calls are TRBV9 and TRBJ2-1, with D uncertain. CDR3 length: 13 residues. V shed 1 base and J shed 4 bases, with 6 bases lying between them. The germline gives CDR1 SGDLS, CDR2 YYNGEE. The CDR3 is CASSVSAYNEQFF. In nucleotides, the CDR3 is TGTGCCAGCAGCGTATCAGCTTACAATGAGCAGTTCTTC. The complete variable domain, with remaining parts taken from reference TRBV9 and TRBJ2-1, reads DSGVTQTPKHLITATGQRVTLRCSPRSGDLSVYWYQQSLDQGLQFLIQYYNGEERAKGNILERFSAQQFPDLHSELNLSSLELGDSALYFCASSVSAYNEQFFGPGTRLTVL.